This T cell receptor beta chain was recorded in a study of shared clonotypes between healthy human individuals. Looking at the study overall: A couple of women and a few men aged 18 to 49 served as donors. Used for every donor were three CD4 naive, three CD4 memory, two CD8 naive and one CD8 memory plate. Study-wide results and limits: Rarefaction showed that sequencing of sorted subsets was incomplete (despite large depth). Naive CD4 clonotypes overlapped across a handful of donors at roughly 5.1%.

Notes on this clone: Its antigen is as yet unknown. Other DNA sequences in the same sample also yield this CDR3.

Germline CDR1 and CDR2: SGHTA and FQGNSA. The CDR3 is 12 amino acids. Trimming left V 3 bases short and J 5 bases short, with 7 bases between. The table came from immunoSEQ multiplex PCR; TCRdb's copy has only in-frame clones and leaves some out. The sample lists 2 million to 2.5 million clones; around 92% were seen once. This TCR was recovered from a man younger than 30 in good health. Some clones in this sample may be carry-over from other donors' samples. V usage is TRBV7-2 and J usage is TRBJ1-2, with no clear D. Sequencing used naive CD4+ T cells from PBMCs. Subset specified: CD45RA+ positively selected. CDR3 protein: CASSFSDYGYTF. Written as DNA, the CDR3 is TGTGCCAGCAGCTTCTCCGATTATGGCTACACCTTC.